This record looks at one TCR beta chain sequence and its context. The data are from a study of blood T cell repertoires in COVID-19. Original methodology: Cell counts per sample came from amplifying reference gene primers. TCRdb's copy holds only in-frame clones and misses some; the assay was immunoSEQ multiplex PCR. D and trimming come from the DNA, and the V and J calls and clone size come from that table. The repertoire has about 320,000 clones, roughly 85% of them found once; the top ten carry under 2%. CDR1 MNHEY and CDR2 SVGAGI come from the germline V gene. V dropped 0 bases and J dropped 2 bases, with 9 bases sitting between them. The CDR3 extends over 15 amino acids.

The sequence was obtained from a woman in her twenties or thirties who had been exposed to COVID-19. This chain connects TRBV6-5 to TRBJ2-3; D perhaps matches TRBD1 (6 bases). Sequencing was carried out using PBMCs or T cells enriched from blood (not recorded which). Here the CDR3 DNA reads TGTGCCAGCAGTTACTCCGGACAGTTCACAGATACGCAGTATTTT. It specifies CASSYSGQFTDTQYF.